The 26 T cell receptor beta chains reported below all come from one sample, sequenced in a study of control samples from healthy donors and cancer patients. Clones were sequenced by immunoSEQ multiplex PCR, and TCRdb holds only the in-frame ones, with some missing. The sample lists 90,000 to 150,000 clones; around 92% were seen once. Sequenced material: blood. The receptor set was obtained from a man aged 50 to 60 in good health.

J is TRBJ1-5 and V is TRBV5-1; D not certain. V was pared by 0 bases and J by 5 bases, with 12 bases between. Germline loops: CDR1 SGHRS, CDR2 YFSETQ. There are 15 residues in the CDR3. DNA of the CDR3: TGCGCCAGCAGCTTGGGGGTTAGTTTGGATCAGCCCCAGCATTTT. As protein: CASSLGVSLDQPQHF.

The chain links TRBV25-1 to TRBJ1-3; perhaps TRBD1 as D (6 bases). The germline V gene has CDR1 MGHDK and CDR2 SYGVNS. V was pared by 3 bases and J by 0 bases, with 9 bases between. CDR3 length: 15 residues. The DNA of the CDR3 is TGTGCCAGCAGTGAGCCAGGGGACTCTGGAAACACCATATATTTT. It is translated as CASSEPGDSGNTIYF.

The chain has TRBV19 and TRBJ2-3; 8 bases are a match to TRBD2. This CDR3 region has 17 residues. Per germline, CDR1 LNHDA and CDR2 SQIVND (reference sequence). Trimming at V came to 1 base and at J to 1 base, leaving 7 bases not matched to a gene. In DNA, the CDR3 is TGTGCCAGTAGTATAGCCCTAGCGGGTCCGCGCACAGATACGCAGTATTTT. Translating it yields CASSIALAGPRTDTQYF.

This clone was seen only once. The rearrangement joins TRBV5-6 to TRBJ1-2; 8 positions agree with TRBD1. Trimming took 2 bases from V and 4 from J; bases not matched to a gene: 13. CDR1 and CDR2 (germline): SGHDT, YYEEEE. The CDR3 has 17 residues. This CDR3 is CASSFQGAPLLAYGYTF. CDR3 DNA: TGTGCCAGCAGCTTTCAGGGGGCTCCCTTACTAGCCTATGGCTACACCTTC.

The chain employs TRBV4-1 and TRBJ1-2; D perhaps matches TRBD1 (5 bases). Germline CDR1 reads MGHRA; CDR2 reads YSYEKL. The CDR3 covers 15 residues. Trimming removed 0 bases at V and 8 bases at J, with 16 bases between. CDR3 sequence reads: CASSQDGAGAGGYTF. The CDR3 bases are TGCGCCAGCAGCCAAGATGGGGCCGGCGCGGGGGGCTACACCTTC.

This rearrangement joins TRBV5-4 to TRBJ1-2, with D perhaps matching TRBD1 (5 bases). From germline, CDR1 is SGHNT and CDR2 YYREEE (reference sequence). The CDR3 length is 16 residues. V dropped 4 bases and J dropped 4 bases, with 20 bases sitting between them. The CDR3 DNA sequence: TGTGCCAGCAGCGGGGCCCAGGGAGGGGTCGTCTATGGCTACACCTTC. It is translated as CASSGAQGGVVYGYTF.

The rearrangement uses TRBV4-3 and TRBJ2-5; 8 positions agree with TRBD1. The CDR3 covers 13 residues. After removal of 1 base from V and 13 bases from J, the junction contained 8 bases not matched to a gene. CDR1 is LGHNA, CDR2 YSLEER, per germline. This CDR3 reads CASSQGSGGARYF. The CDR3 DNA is TGCGCCAGCAGCCAAGGGTCAGGGGGCGCACGGTACTTC.

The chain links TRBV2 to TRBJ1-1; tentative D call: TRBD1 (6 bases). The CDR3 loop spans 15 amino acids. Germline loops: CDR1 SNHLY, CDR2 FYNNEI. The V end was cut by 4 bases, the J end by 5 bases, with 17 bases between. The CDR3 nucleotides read TGTGCCAGCAGTGTGGGGAGTAGGGGGGAAACTGAAGCTTTCTTT. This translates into CASSVGSRGETEAFF.

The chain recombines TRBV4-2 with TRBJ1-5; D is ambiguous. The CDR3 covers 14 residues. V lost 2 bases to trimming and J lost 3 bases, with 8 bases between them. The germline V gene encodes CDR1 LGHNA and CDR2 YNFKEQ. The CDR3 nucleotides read TGTGCCAGCAGCCAACTCGCAGACAATCAGCCCCAGCATTTT. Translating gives CASSQLADNQPQHF.

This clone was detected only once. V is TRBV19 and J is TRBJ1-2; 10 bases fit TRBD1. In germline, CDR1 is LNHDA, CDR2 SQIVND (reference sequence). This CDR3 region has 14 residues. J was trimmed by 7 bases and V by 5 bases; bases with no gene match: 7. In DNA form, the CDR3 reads TGTGCCAGTAGTGCCTCCCGGGACAGGGGTGGCTACACCTTC. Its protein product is CASSASRDRGGYTF.

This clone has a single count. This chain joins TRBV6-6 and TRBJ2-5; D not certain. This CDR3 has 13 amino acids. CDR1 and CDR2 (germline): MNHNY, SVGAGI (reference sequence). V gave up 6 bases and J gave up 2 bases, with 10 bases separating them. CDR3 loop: CASRWHSQETQYF. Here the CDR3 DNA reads TGTGCCAGCAGATGGCACAGTCAAGAGACCCAGTACTTC.

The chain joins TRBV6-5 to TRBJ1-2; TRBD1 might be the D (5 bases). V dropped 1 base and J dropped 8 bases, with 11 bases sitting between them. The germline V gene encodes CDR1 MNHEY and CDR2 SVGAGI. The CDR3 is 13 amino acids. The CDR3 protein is CASSYFRAGGYTF. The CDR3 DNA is TGTGCCAGCAGTTACTTCAGGGCCGGGGGCTACACCTTC.

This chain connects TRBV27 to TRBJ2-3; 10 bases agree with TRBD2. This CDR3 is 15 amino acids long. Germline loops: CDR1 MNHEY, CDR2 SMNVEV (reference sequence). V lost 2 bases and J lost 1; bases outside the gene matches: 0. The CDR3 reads CASSLLAGGTDTQYF. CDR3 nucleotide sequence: TGTGCCAGCAGTTTACTAGCGGGGGGCACAGATACGCAGTATTTT.

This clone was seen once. The CDR3 coding sequence is TGTGCCAGCAGTGAGGGCAGATTCTATGGCTACACCTTC. Its translation is CASSEGRFYGYTF. The chain has TRBV25-1 and TRBJ1-2; no clear D. The CDR3 totals 13 residues. V shed 3 bases and J shed 4 bases, with 9 bases lying between them. Germline V gives CDR1 MGHDK, CDR2 SYGVNS.

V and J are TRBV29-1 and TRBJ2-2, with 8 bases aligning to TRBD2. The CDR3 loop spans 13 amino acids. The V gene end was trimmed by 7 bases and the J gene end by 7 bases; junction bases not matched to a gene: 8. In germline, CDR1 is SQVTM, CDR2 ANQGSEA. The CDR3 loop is CSGGRGAGGELFF. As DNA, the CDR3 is TGCAGCGGAGGGCGGGGGGCGGGCGGGGAGCTGTTTTTT.

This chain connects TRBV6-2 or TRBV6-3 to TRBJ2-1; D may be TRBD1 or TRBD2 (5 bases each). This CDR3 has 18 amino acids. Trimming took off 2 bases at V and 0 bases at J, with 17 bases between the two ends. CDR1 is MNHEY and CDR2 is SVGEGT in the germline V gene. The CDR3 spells CASSYRGFLGSSYNEQFF. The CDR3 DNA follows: TGTGCCAGCAGTTACAGGGGTTTTTTAGGGAGCTCCTACAATGAGCAGTTCTTC.

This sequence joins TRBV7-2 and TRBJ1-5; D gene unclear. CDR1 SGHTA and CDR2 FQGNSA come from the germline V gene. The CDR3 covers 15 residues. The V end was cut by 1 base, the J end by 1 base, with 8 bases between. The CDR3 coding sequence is TGTGCCAGCAGCTTAGAACGGCAGAGCAATCAGCCCCAGCATTTT. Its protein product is CASSLERQSNQPQHF.

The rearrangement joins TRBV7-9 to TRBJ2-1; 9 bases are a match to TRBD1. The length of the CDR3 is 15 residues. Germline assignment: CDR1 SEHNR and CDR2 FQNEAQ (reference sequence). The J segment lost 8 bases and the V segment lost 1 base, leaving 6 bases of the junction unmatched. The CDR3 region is CASSLVGQGTDEQFF. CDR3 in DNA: TGTGCCAGCAGCTTAGTCGGACAGGGGACAGATGAGCAGTTCTTC.

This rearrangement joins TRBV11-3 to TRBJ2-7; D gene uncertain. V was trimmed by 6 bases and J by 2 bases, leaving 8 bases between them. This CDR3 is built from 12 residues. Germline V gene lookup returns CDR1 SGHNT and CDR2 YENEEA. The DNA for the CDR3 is TGTGCCAGCAGGCATCCCACCTACGAGCAGTACTTC. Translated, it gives CASRHPTYEQYF. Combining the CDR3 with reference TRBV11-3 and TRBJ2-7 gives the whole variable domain EAGVVQSPRYKIIEKKQPVAFWCNPISGHNTLYWYLQNLGQGPELLIRYENEEAVDDSQLPKDRFSAERLKGVDSTLKIQPAELGDSAVYLCASRHPTYEQYFGPGTRLTVT.

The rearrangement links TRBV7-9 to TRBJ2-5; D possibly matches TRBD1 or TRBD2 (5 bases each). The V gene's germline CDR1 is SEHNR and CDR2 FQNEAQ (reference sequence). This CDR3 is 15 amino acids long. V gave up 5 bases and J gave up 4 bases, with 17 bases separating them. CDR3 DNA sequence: TGTGCCAGCAGCGTCCAGGGAGAAAGGGTAGAGACCCAGTACTTC. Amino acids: CASSVQGERVETQYF. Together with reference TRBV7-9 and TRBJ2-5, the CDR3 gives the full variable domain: DTGVSQNPRHKITKRGQNVTFRCDPISEHNRLYWYRQTLGQGPEFLTYFQNEAQLEKSRLLSDRFSAERPKGSFSTLEIQRTEQGDSAMYLCASSVQGERVETQYFGPGTRLLVL.

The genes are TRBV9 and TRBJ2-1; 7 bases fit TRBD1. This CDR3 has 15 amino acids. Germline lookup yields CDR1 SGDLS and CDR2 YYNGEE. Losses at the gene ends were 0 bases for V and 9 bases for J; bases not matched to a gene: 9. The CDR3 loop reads CASSVDTGDWVEQFF. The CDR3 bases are TGTGCCAGCAGCGTAGATACAGGGGATTGGGTTGAGCAGTTCTTC. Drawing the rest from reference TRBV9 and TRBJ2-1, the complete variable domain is DSGVTQTPKHLITATGQRVTLRCSPRSGDLSVYWYQQSLDQGLQFLIQYYNGEERAKGNILERFSAQQFPDLHSELNLSSLELGDSALYFCASSVDTGDWVEQFFGPGTRLTVL.

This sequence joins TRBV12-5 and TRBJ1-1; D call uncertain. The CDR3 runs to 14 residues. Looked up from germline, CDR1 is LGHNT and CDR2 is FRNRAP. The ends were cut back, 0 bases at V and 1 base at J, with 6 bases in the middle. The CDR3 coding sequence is TGTGCTAGTGGTTTGGTGCAGGAGAACACTGAAGCTTTCTTT. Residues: CASGLVQENTEAFF.

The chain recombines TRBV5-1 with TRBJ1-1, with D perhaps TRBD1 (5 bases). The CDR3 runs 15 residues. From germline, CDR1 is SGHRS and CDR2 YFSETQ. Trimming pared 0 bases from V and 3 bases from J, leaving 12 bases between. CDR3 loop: CASSLGGTADTEAFF. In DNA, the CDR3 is TGCGCCAGCAGCTTGGGGGGGACCGCGGACACTGAAGCTTTCTTT.

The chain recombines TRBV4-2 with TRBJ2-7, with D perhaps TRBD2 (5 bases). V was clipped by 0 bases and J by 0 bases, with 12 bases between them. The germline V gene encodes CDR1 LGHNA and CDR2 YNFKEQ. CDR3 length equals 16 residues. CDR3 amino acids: CASSQESGFLSYEQYF. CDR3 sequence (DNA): TGTGCCAGCAGCCAAGAATCGGGATTCCTCTCCTACGAGCAGTACTTC.

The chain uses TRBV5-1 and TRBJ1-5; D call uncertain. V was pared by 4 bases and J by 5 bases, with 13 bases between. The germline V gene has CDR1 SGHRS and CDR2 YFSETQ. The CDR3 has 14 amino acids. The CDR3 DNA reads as TGCGCCAGCAGCGGCGGAGAGAGCCATCAGCCCCAGCATTTT. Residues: CASSGGESHQPQHF. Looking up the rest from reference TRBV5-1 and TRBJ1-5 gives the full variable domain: KAGVTQTPRYLIKTRGQQVTLSCSPISGHRSVSWYQQTPGQGLQFLFEYFSETQRNKGNFPGRFSGRQFSNSRSEMNVSTLELGDSALYLCASSGGESHQPQHFGDGTRLSIL.

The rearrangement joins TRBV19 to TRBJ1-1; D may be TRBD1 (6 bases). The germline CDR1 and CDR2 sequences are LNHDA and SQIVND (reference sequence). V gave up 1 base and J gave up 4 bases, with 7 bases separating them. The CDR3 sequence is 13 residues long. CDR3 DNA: TGTGCCAGTAGTATAGGGGGGGCCACTGAAGCTTTCTTT. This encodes CASSIGGATEAFF. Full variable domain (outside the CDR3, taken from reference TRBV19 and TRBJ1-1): DGGITQSPKYLFRKEGQNVTLSCEQNLNHDAMYWYRQDPGQGLRLIYYSQIVNDFQKGDIAEGYSVSREKKESFPLTVTSAQKNPTAFYLCASSIGGATEAFFGQGTRLTVV.